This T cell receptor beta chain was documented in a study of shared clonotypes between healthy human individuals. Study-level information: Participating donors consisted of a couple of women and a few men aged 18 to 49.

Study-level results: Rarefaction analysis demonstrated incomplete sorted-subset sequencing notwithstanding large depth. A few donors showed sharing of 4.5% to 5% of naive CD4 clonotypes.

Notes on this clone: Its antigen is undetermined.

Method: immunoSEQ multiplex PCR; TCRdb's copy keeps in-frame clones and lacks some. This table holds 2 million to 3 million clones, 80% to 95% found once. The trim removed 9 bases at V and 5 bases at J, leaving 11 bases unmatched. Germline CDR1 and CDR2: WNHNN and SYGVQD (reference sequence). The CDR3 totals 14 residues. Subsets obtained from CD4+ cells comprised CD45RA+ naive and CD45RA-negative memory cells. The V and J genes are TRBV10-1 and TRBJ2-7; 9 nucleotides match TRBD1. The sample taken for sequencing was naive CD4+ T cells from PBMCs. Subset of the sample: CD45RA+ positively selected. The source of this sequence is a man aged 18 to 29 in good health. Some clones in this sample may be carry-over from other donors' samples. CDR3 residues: CASRPGQGAHEQYF. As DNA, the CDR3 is TGCGCCAGTAGGCCGGGACAGGGAGCCCACGAGCAGTACTTC.